This TCR beta chain was profiled in a study of T cell repertoires in cytomegalovirus infection. Overall study context: Both CMV infection and a matching HLA type were indicated by public TCR beta signatures.

Via MiXCR, TCRdb re-called the reads, giving one row per CDR3 protein. The sample shows about 530,000 distinct CDR3 sequences, about 30% of them seen only once. Study-wide results and limits: The study found HLA-C-restricted CMV-specific TCR beta clonotypes dominating the ex vivo response. Summed public TCR beta family frequency identified CMV carriers bearing the relevant HLA.

The junction had 3 bases not matched to a gene; V was cut back by 6 bases and J by 2 bases. The CDR3 totals 13 residues. The table lists this clonotype with many counts. Its antigen is not known. The specimen was PBMCs. The receptor's source is a human donor in good health (CMV status not recorded). Some clones in this sample may be carry-over from other donors' samples. The J gene is TRBJ2-5, the V gene TRBV12-3 or TRBV12-4, with 7 bases matching TRBD1. CDR3 residues: CASSFRGQETQYF. The CDR3 nucleotides are TGTGCCAGCAGCTTCAGGGGGCAAGAGACCCAGTACTTC.